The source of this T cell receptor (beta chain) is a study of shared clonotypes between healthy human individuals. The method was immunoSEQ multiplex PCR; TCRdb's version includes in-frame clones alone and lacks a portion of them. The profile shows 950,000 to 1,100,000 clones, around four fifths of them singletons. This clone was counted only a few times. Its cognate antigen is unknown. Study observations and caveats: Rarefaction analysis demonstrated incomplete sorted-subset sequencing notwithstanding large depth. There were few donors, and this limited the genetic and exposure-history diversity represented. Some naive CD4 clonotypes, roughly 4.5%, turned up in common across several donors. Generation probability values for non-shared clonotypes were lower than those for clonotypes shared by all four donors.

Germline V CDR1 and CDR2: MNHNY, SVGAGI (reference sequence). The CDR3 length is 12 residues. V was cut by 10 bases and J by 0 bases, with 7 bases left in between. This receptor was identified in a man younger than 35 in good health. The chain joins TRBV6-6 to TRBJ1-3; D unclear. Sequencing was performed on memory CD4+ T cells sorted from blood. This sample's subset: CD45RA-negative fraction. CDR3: CATYSSGNTIYF. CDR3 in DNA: TGTGCCACCTATAGCTCTGGAAACACCATATATTTT.